The clone carrying this TCR beta chain was counted many times. Its cognate antigen is unknown. This specimen comes from a study of regulatory T cells in long-lasting Graves disease. Arm-PCR of CDR3 regions and iRepertoire HTBI primers were the basis on which TCR beta libraries were built. TCRdb re-called the multiplex PCR reads with MiXCR, one entry per CDR3 protein. The data show 550,000 to 650,000 distinct CDR3 sequences, approximately 16% seen once. Study findings and constraints: Whereas new patients shared roughly 910 public clonotypes, persistent patients shared more, at a few thousand.

The CDR3 covers 13 residues. V gave up 6 bases and J gave up 7 bases, with 15 bases separating them. Stated time point: newly diagnosed GD, antithyroid drugs for less than 3 months. Following extraction of RNA from PBMCs, that RNA was used to make the TCR library. This same sample was also part of a study on T cells in Graves' hyperthyroidism and ophthalmopathy. That study reports: In the analysis, a 13 V-J model separated ophthalmopathy from stable hyperthyroidism.

The starting material was peripheral blood mononuclear cells (PBMCs), obtained at new diagnosis, from a patient treated with antithyroid drugs. The V call is TRBV12-3 or TRBV12-4, the J call TRBJ2-5; perhaps TRBD1 as D (6 bases). This TCR came from a man aged 18 to 30 with Graves disease. The CDR3 loop is CASSPSRGPTQYF. CDR3 nucleotides: TGTGCCAGCAGCCCCTCCAGGGGTCCGACCCAGTACTTC.